The clone carrying this T cell receptor beta chain was detected only a few times. Its antigen is as yet unknown. These data come from a study of shared clonotypes between healthy human individuals. Whole-study results and caveats: Sharing across four donors was highest in naive CD4 (roughly 5%) and lowest in memory CD8 (0.4%). Blood was the sole source, and tissue repertoires probably differ. Clonotype sharing among donors likely depends on sequencing depth.

Per the germline V gene, CDR1 is SGHAT and CDR2 is FQNNGV. Trimming pared 2 bases from V and 0 bases from J, leaving 18 bases between. The CDR3 totals 18 residues. Assay execution proceeded at the deep level. The protocol was immunoSEQ multiplex PCR, while the TCRdb copy is restricted to in-frame clones and leaves out a portion. The sample has under 850,000 clones; around 77% are singletons. The rearrangement joins TRBV11-2 to TRBJ2-3; D uncertain. The receptor was isolated from a woman aged 30 to 39 in good health. The sample consisted of memory CD4+ T cells sorted from blood. The subset denotes: CD45RA-negative fraction. CDR3 region: CASSLLSGQQISTDTQYF. In DNA form, the CDR3 reads TGTGCCAGCAGCTTACTGTCAGGCCAACAAATTAGCACAGATACGCAGTATTTT. Full variable domain (outside the CDR3, taken from reference TRBV11-2 and TRBJ2-3): EAGVAQSPRYKIIEKRQSVAFWCNPISGHATLYWYQQILGQGPKLLIQFQNNGVVDDSQLPKDRFSAERLKGVDSTLKIQPAKLEDSAVYLCASSLLSGQQISTDTQYFGPGTRLTVL.